This is a list of T cell receptor beta chains from one sample in a study of blood T cell repertoires in COVID-19. The repertoire was sequenced with immunoSEQ multiplex PCR; TCRdb's copy has only in-frame clones and lacks some. The table shows about 62,000 clones, with about nine tenths occurring only once. Sequenced sample: peripheral blood. These receptors were taken from a woman older than 75 with acute or convalescent COVID-19. The CDR3 runs from the conserved cysteine through the conserved F or W. The D gene is left open where the match is weak. Only some rows state a clone size, as once, few, many or a class for expanded clones.

.,.,13,TRBV6-5,TRBJ2-7,CASSYLATGEQYF
TRBD1,.,15,TRBV7-3,TRBJ1-4,CASSPRGRTNEKLFF
TRBD1,.,15,TRBV2,TRBJ2-7,CASSEWDRGADEQYF
TRBD2,.,15,TRBV10-3,TRBJ2-7,CAISERTSGSYEQYF
TRBD2,.,15,TRBV6-5,TRBJ2-1,CASSFKREDYNEQFF
.,.,13,TRBV18,TRBJ1-2,CASSPPAGDGYTF
TRBD1,.,15,TRBV11-2,TRBJ2-7,CASSSIGQVTGEQYF
.,.,14,TRBV30,TRBJ1-5,CAWTLGGVNQPQHF
.,.,13,TRBV6-6,TRBJ2-1,CASSYLQGNEQFF
.,few,10,TRBV20-1,TRBJ2-3,CSAPAGRQYF
.,once,12,TRBV2,TRBJ2-3,CASSDPANTQYF
TRBD2,.,14,TRBV4-1,TRBJ2-4,CASSQEIAGGPQYF
TRBD1,.,14,TRBV6-5,TRBJ1-4,CASSLGQGNEKLFF
TRBD1,.,15,TRBV12-5,TRBJ1-1,CASGSYRSWDREAFF
.,.,14,TRBV6-5,TRBJ1-2,CASRTAGTEYGYTF
TRBD2,.,13,TRBV7-3,TRBJ2-5,CASSALAGETQYF
.,.,17,TRBV5-1,TRBJ1-6,CASSLGFSGFFNSPLHF
.,.,17,TRBV9,TRBJ1-5,CASSVGAGLPGNQPQHF
.,.,14,TRBV18,TRBJ1-1,CASSLGGADTEAFF
.,.,13,TRBV12-3/TRBV12-4,TRBJ1-1,CASTAASDTEAFF
TRBD1,.,15,TRBV7-3,TRBJ1-2,CASSRGPGTGESYTF
TRBD1,.,15,TRBV24-1,TRBJ2-5,CATSDPRQGRETQYF
TRBD2,.,15,TRBV10-3,TRBJ2-2,CAITAAGANTGELFF
.,.,17,TRBV7-9,TRBJ1-2,CASSLEGHGGAHYGYTF
.,.,17,TRBV6-2/TRBV6-3,TRBJ1-1,CASSYSPLPNRATEAFF
.,.,17,TRBV7-6,TRBJ1-1,CASSPLQQTGVGTEAFF
.,.,18,TRBV5-1,TRBJ1-6,CASSRAPVQAINNSPLHF
.,.,13,TRBV19,TRBJ2-3,CATTIGGADTQYF
TRBD2,.,16,TRBV7-2,TRBJ2-1,CASSLAGGGSWNEQFF
TRBD2,few,18,TRBV29-1,TRBJ2-7,CSVESRGLAGINPYEQYF
.,.,15,TRBV7-3,TRBJ1-1,CASSSEDRGRTEAFF
.,.,17,TRBV28,TRBJ2-6,CASSFPPGRTGANVLTF
TRBD1,.,13,TRBV19,TRBJ1-1,CASNVPGQGRAFF
.,.,15,TRBV5-1,TRBJ2-3,CASSRGLGTLNTQYF
TRBD1,.,14,TRBV30,TRBJ1-5,CAWSWGTGLQPQHF
TRBD2,once,18,TRBV7-2,TRBJ2-3,CASSQYGTSGGSTDTQYF
.,.,18,TRBV6-2/TRBV6-3,TRBJ2-3,CASSSTDLGPVGRNTQYF
.,.,13,TRBV12-3/TRBV12-4,TRBJ1-5,CASSNRENQPQHF
.,.,15,TRBV2,TRBJ2-1,CASSLEGSSYNEQFF
TRBD1,few,15,TRBV19,TRBJ2-7,CASSITPGTGGEQYF
TRBD1,.,14,TRBV5-6,TRBJ2-3,CASSRDRDTDTQYF
TRBD1,.,15,TRBV19,TRBJ1-4,CASSIEGQGVEKLFF
.,.,12,TRBV4-3,TRBJ2-2,CASKTASGELFF
.,.,14,TRBV10-1,TRBJ1-3,CASSLDTFGNTIYF